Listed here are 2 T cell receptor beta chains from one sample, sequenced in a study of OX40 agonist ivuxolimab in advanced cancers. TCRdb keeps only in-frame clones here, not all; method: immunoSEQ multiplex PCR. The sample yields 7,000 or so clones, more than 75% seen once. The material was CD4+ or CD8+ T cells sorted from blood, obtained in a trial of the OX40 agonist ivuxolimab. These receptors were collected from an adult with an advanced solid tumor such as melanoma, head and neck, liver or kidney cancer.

Here the CDR3 reads CASSSEQGAGELFF. The CDR3 region has the DNA TGTGCCAGCAGCTCCGAACAGGGGGCCGGGGAGCTGTTTTTT. This rearrangement joins TRBV11-3 to TRBJ2-2; 8 bases fit TRBD1. This CDR3 spans 14 amino acids. V shed 4 bases, J shed 6 bases, and the junction held 4 bases outside the gene matches. Germline V CDR1 and CDR2: SGHNT, YENEEA.

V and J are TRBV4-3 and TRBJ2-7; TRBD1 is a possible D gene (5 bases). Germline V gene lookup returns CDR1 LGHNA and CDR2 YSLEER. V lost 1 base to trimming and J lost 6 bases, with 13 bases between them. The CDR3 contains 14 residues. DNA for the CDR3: TGCGCCAGCAGCCAAGCAAGGGGCTGGGGCGAGCAGTACTTC. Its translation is CASSQARGWGEQYF.